Listed here are 6 T cell receptor beta chains from one sample, sequenced in a study of shared clonotypes between healthy human individuals. Sequencing was performed with immunoSEQ multiplex PCR; in TCRdb, only in-frame clones are kept and a portion is missing. The sample lists about 2 million clones, roughly 95% seen once, with around 1% in the top ten. As defined, naive CD8 cells were CD45RO-negative and positively selected for CCR7, with terminally differentiated effector memory CD45RA+ cells excluded. The sequencing sample was made of naive CD8+ T cells sorted from blood. The receptors were sampled from a man between 18 and 29 years old in good health.

The chain joins TRBV4-3 to TRBJ2-1, with 9 nucleotides matching TRBD2. Germline CDR1 LGHNA, CDR2 YSLEER. Losses at the gene ends were 0 bases for V and 7 bases for J; bases not matched to a gene: 13. The length of the CDR3 is 18 residues. CDR3 bases: TGCGCCAGCAGCCAAGATCTACTTGGGCGGGAGGGCCAGAATGAGCAGTTCTTC. It specifies CASSQDLLGREGQNEQFF.

The CDR3 is CASSPLGPTGPDTQYF. The DNA for the CDR3 is TGTGCCAGCAGTCCTCTAGGTCCGACAGGACCAGATACGCAGTATTTT. The genes are TRBV27 and TRBJ2-3; maybe TRBD1 (6 bases). The CDR3 length is 16 residues. The germline V gene has CDR1 MNHEY and CDR2 SMNVEV (reference sequence). V lost 5 bases and J 4 bases, leaving 19 bases between the germline ends.

J is TRBJ2-1 and V is TRBV7-2, with unresolved D. From germline, CDR1 is SGHTA and CDR2 FQGNSA. Trimming left V 7 bases short and J 5 bases short, with 15 bases between. The CDR3 totals 14 residues. The CDR3 reads CASNLGNSNNEQFF. Written as DNA, the CDR3 is TGTGCCAGCAACCTGGGGAATTCCAACAATGAGCAGTTCTTC.

CDR3 coding DNA: TGCGCCAGCAGCCAAGATTTGGGCCAGGTATGGGATGGCTACACCTTC. It is translated as CASSQDLGQVWDGYTF. The chain carries TRBV4-1 and TRBJ1-2; the D is unclear. Germline V gene data show CDR1 as MGHRA and CDR2 as YSYEKL. Trimming cost V 0 bases and J 6 bases, with 17 bases left between them. The CDR3 totals 16 residues.

This chain links TRBV7-9 with TRBJ2-7; 7 bases are shared with TRBD1. V trimming: 3 bases; J trimming: 2 bases; junction bases outside the gene matches: 10. This CDR3 is built from 16 residues. Looked up from germline, CDR1 is SEHNR and CDR2 is FQNEAQ (reference sequence). The CDR3 spells CASSLPSGQQTYEQYF. DNA of the CDR3: TGTGCCAGCAGCTTGCCCTCGGGACAGCAAACCTACGAGCAGTACTTC.

The V gene is TRBV6-5, the J gene TRBJ2-2; D could derive from TRBD1 or TRBD2 (6 bases each). The CDR3 spans 16 residues. The V gene's germline CDR1 is MNHEY and CDR2 SVGAGI. Trimming shortened V by 4 bases and J by 5 bases, and 17 bases separated the two germline ends. The CDR3: CASSFVFQGGTGELFF. The CDR3 DNA reads as TGTGCCAGCAGTTTTGTTTTCCAAGGGGGGACCGGGGAGCTGTTTTTT.